This T cell receptor beta chain stems from a study of blood T cell repertoires in COVID-19. Study background: There were acute and convalescent COVID-19 samples, and they came from the United States, Italy and Spain. Sources were T cells, B-cell-depleted T cells, or PBMCs; the material itself was cDNA or gDNA.

Trimming cost V 4 bases and J 2 bases, with 12 bases left between them. The germline CDR1 and CDR2 sequences are SGHTA and FQGNSA. This CDR3 has 15 residues. Which cohort a participant joined came from the clinical history participants gave. In its sample, this clone was seen a few times. Per the authors' pipeline: Estimated nucleated cell counts came from reference gene primer amplification. Sequencing used immunoSEQ multiplex PCR; TCRdb keeps in-frame clones, though not all of them. The V and J calls and clone size come from that table; D and trimming were worked out from the DNA. The sample includes roughly 260,000 clones, 70% to 90% seen only once; the top ten take about 1.9%.

The sequenced material came from PBMCs or T cells enriched from blood (not recorded which). The receptor was isolated from a woman in her fifties or sixties who had recovered from COVID-19. The V gene is TRBV7-2, the J gene TRBJ2-1; TRBD1 is a possible D gene (6 bases). The CDR3 reads CASSSRTATYNEQFF. The CDR3 coding sequence is TGTGCCAGCAGCTCAAGGACAGCTACCTACAATGAGCAGTTCTTC.